This T cell receptor beta chain was recorded in a study of early T cells in non-severe SARS-CoV-2 infection. The wider study: Alpha and beta chains were unpaired, from unsorted whole-blood bulk RNA. Broader study findings: Reliance on VDJdb matching favored anti-spike CD8 responses; private and CD4 specificities were missed.

This clonotype has only a few counts. The antigen remains unidentified. Researchers attached unique molecular identifiers to individual cDNA molecules. TCRdb reanalysed the 5' RACE reads using MiXCR and keeps one entry per CDR3 protein. The sample holds about 24,000 distinct CDR3 sequences; approximately 4.5% are singletons and the top ten take about 15%. V lost 4 bases, J lost 2 bases, and 9 bases lay in between. This CDR3 is built from 13 residues. Per germline, CDR1 SGHDN and CDR2 FVKESK. The sequencing sample was made of whole blood. The V and J genes are TRBV14 and TRBJ2-7; D uncertain. This clonotype originated in an adult who was a healthcare worker with PCR-confirmed SARS-CoV-2 infection or an uninfected control (not recorded which). CDR3 sequence reads: CASSPSLPYEQYF. In DNA, the CDR3 is TGTGCCAGCAGCCCCAGCCTTCCCTACGAGCAGTACTTC.